These 30 T cell receptor beta chains came from one sample sequenced in a study of blood T cell repertoires in COVID-19. Sequencing used immunoSEQ multiplex PCR; TCRdb keeps in-frame clones, though not all of them. The data show around 93,000 clones, with around nine tenths seen just once and 11% held by the top ten. Material: peripheral blood. These receptors originate from a man at least 80 years old with acute or convalescent COVID-19.

The V gene is TRBV7-9, the J gene TRBJ1-5; TRBD1 aligns across 7 bases. The germline CDR1 and CDR2 sequences are SEHNR and FQNEAQ (reference sequence). Trimming took 4 bases from V and 0 from J; bases not matched to a gene: 9. The CDR3 length is 17 residues. Here the CDR3 reads CASSSRDSLVSNQPQHF. CDR3 DNA: TGTGCCAGCAGCTCGAGGGACAGCTTAGTTAGCAATCAGCCCCAGCATTTT.

This chain links TRBV18 with TRBJ1-3; 8 nucleotides align to TRBD1. This CDR3 is built from 16 residues. Germline V CDR1 and CDR2: KGHSH, LQKENI. Losses at the gene ends were 3 bases for V and 3 bases for J; bases not matched to a gene: 7. This CDR3 is CASSPRQGSNGNTIYF. Here the CDR3 DNA reads TGTGCCAGCTCACCCCGACAGGGGTCGAATGGAAACACCATATATTTT.

The rearrangement links TRBV28 to TRBJ1-1; D ambiguous. The CDR3 is 15 residues long. With 2 bases removed from V and 0 bases from J, the gap between germline ends came to 10 bases. Germline CDR1 and CDR2: MDHEN and SYDVKM. Here the CDR3 reads CASSLLGNMNTEAFF. For the CDR3, the DNA is TGTGCCAGCAGTTTACTAGGCAACATGAACACTGAAGCTTTCTTT. Full variable domain (rest looked up from reference TRBV28 and TRBJ1-1): DVKVTQSSRYLVKRTGEKVFLECVQDMDHENMFWYRQDPGLGLRLIYFSYDVKMKEKGDIPEGYSVSREKKERFSLILESASTNQTSMYLCASSLLGNMNTEAFFGQGTRLTVV.

V usage is TRBV10-1 and J usage is TRBJ1-1, with D possibly TRBD1 on 5 matching bases. Germline V gene lookup returns CDR1 WNHNN and CDR2 SYGVQD (reference sequence). Trimming stripped 6 bases from V and 2 bases from J, with 10 bases between. CDR3 length: 13 residues. CDR3 DNA: TGCGCCAGCAGGCGGGACTTTAACACTGAAGCTTTCTTT. It specifies CASRRDFNTEAFF.

The table lists this clone with a count of one. V usage is TRBV6-4 and J usage is TRBJ2-1; 9 bases agree with TRBD2. V shed 0 bases and J 5 bases; nucleotides not matched to a gene: 2. The V gene's germline CDR1 is MRHNA and CDR2 SNTAGT. The CDR3 is made up of 15 amino acids. DNA of the CDR3: TGTGCCAGCAGTGACTCGAGCGGGAGGAACAATGAGCAGTTCTTC. Its protein product is CASSDSSGRNNEQFF.

V and J are TRBV5-1 and TRBJ1-4; maybe TRBD1 (6 bases). V lost 0 bases to trimming and J lost 5 bases, with 14 bases between them. The germline V gene has CDR1 SGHRS and CDR2 YFSETQ. The CDR3 totals 16 residues. CDR3 nucleotides: TGCGCCAGCAGCTTGGCGCAGGGGCTTCAAAATGAAAAACTGTTTTTT. Translated: CASSLAQGLQNEKLFF.

The chain uses TRBV28 and TRBJ1-3, with a tentative D call TRBD1 (6 bases). CDR3 length equals 13 residues. V lost 5 bases, J lost 1 base, and 6 bases lay in between. Germline V lookup: CDR1 MDHEN, CDR2 SYDVKM. The CDR3 DNA follows: TGTGCCAGCAGTCAGGGGTCTGGAAACACCATATATTTT. The encoded protein is CASSQGSGNTIYF.

The rearrangement uses TRBV5-6 and TRBJ2-7; 8 nucleotides line up with TRBD2. Germline V gene sequence: CDR1 SGHDT, CDR2 YYEEEE. The CDR3 is 14 amino acids. The V segment lost 3 bases and the J segment 7 bases; nucleotides outside the gene matches: 9. This CDR3 reads CASSSGTSSREQYF. The CDR3 nucleotides read TGTGCCAGCAGCTCGGGGACTAGTTCGAGGGAGCAGTACTTC.

The V gene is TRBV3-1 (or the pseudogene TRBV3-2), the J gene TRBJ1-1; D remains ambiguous. Trimming took off 0 bases at V and 8 bases at J, with 4 bases between the two ends. Germline CDR1 LGHDT, CDR2 YNNKEL (reference sequence). The CDR3 has 11 residues. CDR3 in amino acids: CASSQEAEAFF. Written as DNA, the CDR3 is TGTGCCAGCAGCCAAGAGGCAGAAGCTTTCTTT.

The CDR3 spells CASSLWDSYNEQFF. CDR3 in DNA: TGTGCCAGTAGTCTCTGGGACAGTTACAATGAGCAGTTCTTC. This rearrangement joins TRBV19 to TRBJ2-1, with 7 bases lining up with TRBD1. The CDR3 is 14 amino acids. The germline CDR1 and CDR2 sequences are LNHDA and SQIVND (reference sequence). Trimming removed 5 bases from V and 4 bases from J; junction bases left unmatched: 5.

The chain uses TRBV9 and TRBJ1-5; D gene ambiguous. Trimming removed 4 bases at V and 6 bases at J, with 17 bases between. Germline lookup yields CDR1 SGDLS and CDR2 YYNGEE. The CDR3 is 15 amino acids. The CDR3 coding sequence is TGTGCCAGCAGCCCTGCGGGGATATGGACTCAGCCCCAGCATTTT. This gives the protein CASSPAGIWTQPQHF.

This chain's CDR3 is CASSFRGSTGSGGYTF. The CDR3 region has the DNA TGTGCCAGCAGCTTTAGGGGGTCGACAGGGTCTGGTGGCTACACCTTC. J is TRBJ1-2 and V is TRBV7-9; 7 bases are shared with TRBD1. The trim removed 3 bases at V and 7 bases at J, leaving 14 bases unmatched. CDR1 is SEHNR, CDR2 FQNEAQ, per germline (reference sequence). This CDR3 has 16 residues.

The chain is built from TRBV19 and TRBJ1-2; 7 bases align to TRBD1. V lost 5 bases, J lost 3 bases, and 6 bases stayed unmatched. This CDR3 region has 14 residues. Germline V gene sequence: CDR1 LNHDA, CDR2 SQIVND (reference sequence). CDR3 sequence (DNA): TGTGCCAGTAGTCCGATCGACAGGGACTATGGCTACACCTTC. Translation gives CASSPIDRDYGYTF. The entire variable domain, with the rest obtained from reference TRBV19 and TRBJ1-2, is as follows: DGGITQSPKYLFRKEGQNVTLSCEQNLNHDAMYWYRQDPGQGLRLIYYSQIVNDFQKGDIAEGYSVSREKKESFPLTVTSAQKNPTAFYLCASSPIDRDYGYTFGSGTRLTVV.

The chain uses TRBV7-3 and TRBJ2-7; the match to TRBD2 covers 7 bases. The CDR3 sequence is 13 residues long. Germline V gives CDR1 SGHTA, CDR2 FQGTGA. Germline trimming cut 1 base from V and 3 bases from J; bases unmatched to any gene: 0. The CDR3 region has the DNA TGTGCCAGCAGCTTAAGGGGGGGCTACGAGCAGTACTTC. Protein sequence: CASSLRGGYEQYF. Drawing the rest from reference TRBV7-3 and TRBJ2-7, the complete variable domain is GAGVSQTPSNKVTEKGKYVELRCDPISGHTALYWYRQSLGQGPEFLIYFQGTGAADDSGLPNDRFFAVRPEGSVSTLKIQRTERGDSAVYLCASSLRGGYEQYFGPGTRLTVT.

This chain uses TRBV10-3 with TRBJ2-5; TRBD2 aligns across 10 bases. The V gene end was trimmed by 10 bases and the J gene end by 5 bases; junction bases not matched to a gene: 13. CDR1 ENHRY and CDR2 SYGVKD come from the germline V gene. There are 15 residues in the CDR3. The CDR3: CATGGASGGGETQYF. The DNA for the CDR3 is TGTGCCACGGGGGGCGCTAGCGGGGGTGGGGAGACCCAGTACTTC.

The chain uses TRBV5-6 and TRBJ2-1; 10 bases fit TRBD2. The CDR3 sequence is 15 residues long. With V trimmed by 0 bases and J by 3 bases, 0 bases remained unmatched. Germline CDR1 is SGHDT and CDR2 is YYEEEE. CDR3 DNA sequence: TGTGCCAGCAGCTTGGCTAGCGGGGGCTACAATGAGCAGTTCTTC. Residues: CASSLASGGYNEQFF.

This rearrangement joins TRBV5-4 to TRBJ1-2; 7 positions match TRBD1. V gave up 2 bases and J gave up 3 bases; unmatched junction bases: 1. Germline-derived CDR1 and CDR2 are SGHNT and YYREEE (reference sequence). CDR3 length equals 13 residues. CDR3 amino acids: CASSFGTDYGYTF. CDR3 in DNA: TGTGCCAGCAGCTTCGGGACAGACTATGGCTACACCTTC.

The chain recombines TRBV6-4 with TRBJ2-2, with 7 bases lining up with TRBD2. This CDR3 is built from 15 residues. Germline V gives CDR1 MRHNA, CDR2 SNTAGT. The J segment lost 4 bases and the V segment lost 3 bases, leaving 5 bases of the junction unmatched. CDR3 residues: CASSEASGFTGELFF. CDR3 DNA sequence: TGTGCCAGCAGTGAAGCTAGCGGTTTCACCGGGGAGCTGTTTTTT.

The chain employs TRBV21-1 and TRBJ1-5; the table gives TRBD1 as D, unverified against the DNA. TRBV21-1 constitutes a pseudogene. The CDR3 consists of 14 residues. Here the CDR3 DNA reads TGTGCCAGCACCGTTGACAGGGGCAATCAGCCCCAGCATTTT. The encoded protein is CASTVDRGNQPQHF.

The rearrangement links TRBV28 to TRBJ2-3; 8 nucleotides line up with TRBD1. This CDR3 is built from 16 residues. Looked up from germline, CDR1 is MDHEN and CDR2 is SYDVKM. With 7 bases clipped from V and 2 bases from J, the junction kept 11 bases outside the gene matches. The CDR3 region is CASTLDRGVDTDTQYF. In nucleotides, the CDR3 is TGTGCCAGCACCCTCGACAGGGGCGTTGACACAGATACGCAGTATTTT.

In this sample, this clone turned up once. J is TRBJ2-2 and V is TRBV10-1; D is uncertain. CDR1 and CDR2 (germline): WNHNN, SYGVQD (reference sequence). Deletions cut 3 bases from V and 7 bases from J, with 9 bases between. The CDR3 sequence is 13 residues long. CDR3 sequence: CASSDSPRGELFF. The CDR3 nucleotides are TGCGCCAGCAGTGATTCGCCGCGCGGGGAGCTGTTTTTT.

The chain uses TRBV27 and TRBJ1-2, with 8 bases identical to TRBD1. CDR3 length: 16 amino acids. V lost 6 bases to trimming and J lost 1 base; unmatched junction nucleotides: 10. CDR1 MNHEY and CDR2 SMNVEV come from the germline V gene (reference sequence). CDR3: CASRSGTGVINYGYTF. The DNA of the CDR3 is TGTGCCAGCAGGTCCGGGACAGGCGTTATTAACTATGGCTACACCTTC.

The chain is built from TRBV6-5 and TRBJ1-2; 8 nucleotides line up with TRBD1. Per germline, CDR1 MNHEY and CDR2 SVGAGI. J was trimmed by 5 bases and V by 2 bases; bases with no gene match: 7. This CDR3 contains 15 residues. CDR3 in DNA: TGTGCCAGCAGTTACCCCGGACAGGGAGAGTATGGCTACACCTTC. Translated: CASSYPGQGEYGYTF.

The chain employs TRBV18 and TRBJ2-7; 8 bases align to TRBD1. The CDR3 contains 15 residues. Germline loops: CDR1 KGHSH, CDR2 LQKENI. The V and J ends lost 2 bases and 3 bases, in that order; junction bases with no gene match: 6. The CDR3 reads CASSPWAGGLYEQYF. DNA for the CDR3: TGTGCCAGCTCACCATGGGCAGGGGGCCTCTACGAGCAGTACTTC.

This clone appeared once. The chain has TRBV4-2 and TRBJ2-3, with 12 nucleotides matching TRBD1. After removal of 0 bases from V and 4 bases from J, the junction contained 5 bases not matched to a gene. Germline V gene data show CDR1 as LGHNA and CDR2 as YNFKEQ. CDR3 length: 17 amino acids. CDR3 nucleotides: TGTGCCAGCAGCCAAGAGGGACAGGGGGCGTCGGCAGATACGCAGTATTTT. Amino acids: CASSQEGQGASADTQYF.

The rearrangement joins TRBV5-6 to TRBJ1-1; no reliable D call. Between the trimmed V and J ends, which lost 4 bases and 5 bases, there was a span of 18 bases. CDR1 and CDR2 from the germline V gene are SGHDT and YYEEEE. The CDR3 length is 15 residues. The DNA of the CDR3 is TGTGCCAGCAGCGATTATGACGTCGGCGGAACTGAAGCTTTCTTT. Its protein is CASSDYDVGGTEAFF.

This CDR3 reads CASSLVEGSSYNSPLHF. The CDR3 nucleotides are TGTGCCAGCAGCTTAGTAGAAGGGAGCTCCTATAATTCACCCCTCCACTTT. This sequence joins TRBV7-9 and TRBJ1-6, with D unclear. V was pared by 1 base and J by 0 bases, with 10 bases between. The CDR3 is made up of 17 amino acids. CDR1 is SEHNR and CDR2 is FQNEAQ in the germline V gene (reference sequence).

This clone was observed a single time. The chain carries TRBV6-5 and TRBJ1-2; D unclear. V lost 2 bases, J lost 4 bases, and 14 bases lay in between. Germline CDR1 MNHEY, CDR2 SVGAGI. The CDR3 is 15 residues long. In DNA form, the CDR3 reads TGTGCCAGCAGTTACGGGCCCGCAGGCTCCTATGGCTACACCTTC. Translated: CASSYGPAGSYGYTF.

The J gene is TRBJ2-1, the V gene TRBV30, with 8 nucleotides matching TRBD2. The CDR3 is made up of 14 amino acids. With 5 bases clipped from V and 4 bases from J, the junction kept 7 bases outside the gene matches. From germline, CDR1 is GTSNPN and CDR2 SVGIG (reference sequence). CDR3 in DNA: TGTGCCTGGGAACTATCGGGGGGGTACAATGAGCAGTTCTTC. It specifies CAWELSGGYNEQFF.

V gene TRBV18 combines with J gene TRBJ1-2, with D unclear. Trimming pared 0 bases from V and 7 bases from J, leaving 6 bases between. Germline V gene data show CDR1 as KGHSH and CDR2 as LQKENI. The length of the CDR3 is 12 residues. The CDR3 region has the DNA TGTGCCAGCTCACCACCCAATCCTGGCTACACCTTC. Amino acids: CASSPPNPGYTF.